This note documents a single TCR beta chain sequence. What it binds is unknown. These data originate in a study of shared clonotypes between healthy human individuals. Whole-study results and caveats: Blood was the only sampled material, and tissue repertoires likely differ. Clonotypes that were shared across a few donors made up about 4.5% of naive CD4 clonotypes.

Into CD45RA+ naive and CD45RA-negative memory subsets, the CD4+ cells were split. Measured with immunoSEQ multiplex PCR; TCRdb has only the in-frame clones, and not every one. The sample includes hundreds of thousands of clones, around 97% of them seen just once. In germline, CDR1 is KGHSH, CDR2 LQKENI. V dropped 5 bases and J dropped 7; count of bases not matched to a gene: 5. The CDR3 contains 14 residues. The clonotype was recovered from a woman aged 25 to 39 in good health. J is TRBJ1-4 and V is TRBV18, with 9 bases matching TRBD1. Sequencing used naive CD4+ T cells sorted from blood. Indicated subset: CD45RA+ positively selected. The CDR3 bases are TGTGCCAGCTCAAGGACAGGGGACGTTGAAAAACTGTTTTTT. It translates to CASSRTGDVEKLFF. Together with reference TRBV18 and TRBJ1-4, the CDR3 gives the full variable domain: NAGVMQNPRHLVRRRGQEARLRCSPMKGHSHVYWYRQLPEEGLKFMVYLQKENIIDESGMPKERFSAEFPKEGPSILRIQQVVRGDSAAYFCASSRTGDVEKLFFGSGTQLSVL.